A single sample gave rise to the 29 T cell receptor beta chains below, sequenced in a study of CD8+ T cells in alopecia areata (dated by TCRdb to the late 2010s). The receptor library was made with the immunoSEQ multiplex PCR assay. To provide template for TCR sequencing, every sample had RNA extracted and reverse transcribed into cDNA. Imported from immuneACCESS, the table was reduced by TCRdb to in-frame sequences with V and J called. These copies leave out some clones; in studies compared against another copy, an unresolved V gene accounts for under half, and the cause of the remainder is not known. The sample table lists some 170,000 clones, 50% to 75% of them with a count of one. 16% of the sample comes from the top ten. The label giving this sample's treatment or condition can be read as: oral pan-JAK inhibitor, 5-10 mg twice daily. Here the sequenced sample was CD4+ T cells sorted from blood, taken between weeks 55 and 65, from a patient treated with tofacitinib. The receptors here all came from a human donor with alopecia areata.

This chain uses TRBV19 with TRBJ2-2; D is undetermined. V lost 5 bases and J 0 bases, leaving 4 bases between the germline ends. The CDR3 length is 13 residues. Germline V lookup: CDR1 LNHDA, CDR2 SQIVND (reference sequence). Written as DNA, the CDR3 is TGTGCCAGTAGTGCAACGAACACCGGGGAGCTGTTTTTT. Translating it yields CASSATNTGELFF.

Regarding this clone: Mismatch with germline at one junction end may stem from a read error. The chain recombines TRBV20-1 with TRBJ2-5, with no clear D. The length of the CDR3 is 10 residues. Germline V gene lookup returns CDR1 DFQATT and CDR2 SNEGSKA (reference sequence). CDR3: CSARVETQYF. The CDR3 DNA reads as TGCAGTGCCAGAGTGGAGACCCAGTACTTC.

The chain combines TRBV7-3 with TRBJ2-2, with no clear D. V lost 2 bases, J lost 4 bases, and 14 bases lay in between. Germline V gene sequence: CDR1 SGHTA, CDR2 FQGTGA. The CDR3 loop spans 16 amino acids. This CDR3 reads CASSLGLNRGTGELFF. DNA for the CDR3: TGTGCCAGCAGCTTAGGTTTGAACAGAGGCACCGGGGAGCTGTTTTTT. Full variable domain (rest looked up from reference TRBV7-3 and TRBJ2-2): GAGVSQTPSNKVTEKGKYVELRCDPISGHTALYWYRQSLGQGPEFLIYFQGTGAADDSGLPNDRFFAVRPEGSVSTLKIQRTERGDSAVYLCASSLGLNRGTGELFFGEGSRLTVL.

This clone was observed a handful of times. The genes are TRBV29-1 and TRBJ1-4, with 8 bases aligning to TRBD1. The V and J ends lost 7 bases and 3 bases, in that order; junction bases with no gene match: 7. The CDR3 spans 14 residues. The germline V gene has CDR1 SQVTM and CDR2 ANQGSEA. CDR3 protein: CSGGDRGPNEKLFF. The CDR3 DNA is TGCAGCGGGGGCGACAGGGGTCCTAATGAAAAACTGTTTTTT.

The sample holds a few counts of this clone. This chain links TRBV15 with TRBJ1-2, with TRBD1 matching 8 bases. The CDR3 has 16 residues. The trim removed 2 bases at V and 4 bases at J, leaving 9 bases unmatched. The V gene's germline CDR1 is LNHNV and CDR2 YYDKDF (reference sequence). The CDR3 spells CATSRPGQGGPYGYTF. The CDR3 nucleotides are TGTGCCACCAGCAGACCTGGACAGGGAGGACCCTATGGCTACACCTTC. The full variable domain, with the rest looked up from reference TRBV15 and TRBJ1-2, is DAMVIQNPRYQVTQFGKPVTLSCSQTLNHNVMYWYQQKSSQAPKLLFHYYDKDFNNEADTPDNFQSRRPNTSFCFLDIRSPGLGDTAMYLCATSRPGQGGPYGYTFGSGTRLTVV.

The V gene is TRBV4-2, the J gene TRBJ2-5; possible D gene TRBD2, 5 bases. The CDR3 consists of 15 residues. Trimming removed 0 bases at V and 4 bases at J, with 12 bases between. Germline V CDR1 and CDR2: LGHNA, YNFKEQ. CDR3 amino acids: CASSQERREGETQYF. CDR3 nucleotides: TGTGCCAGCAGCCAAGAGCGGAGAGAGGGAGAGACCCAGTACTTC.

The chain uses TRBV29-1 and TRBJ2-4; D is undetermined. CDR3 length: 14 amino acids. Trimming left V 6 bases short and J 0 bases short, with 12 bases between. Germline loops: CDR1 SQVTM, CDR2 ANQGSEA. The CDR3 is CSVAANLAKNIQYF. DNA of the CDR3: TGCAGCGTCGCGGCCAACCTAGCCAAAAACATTCAGTACTTC. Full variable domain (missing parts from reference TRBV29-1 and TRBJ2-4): SAVISQKPSRDICQRGTSLTIQCQVDSQVTMMFWYRQQPGQSLTLIATANQGSEATYESGFVIDKFPISRPNLTFSTLTVSNMSPEDSSIYLCSVAANLAKNIQYFGAGTRLSVL.

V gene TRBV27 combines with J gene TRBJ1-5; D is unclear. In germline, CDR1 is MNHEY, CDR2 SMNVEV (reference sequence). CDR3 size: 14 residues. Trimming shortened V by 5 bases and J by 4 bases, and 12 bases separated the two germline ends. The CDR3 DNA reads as TGTGCCAGCAGTCCTGCGGGTCGGAATCAGCCCCAGCATTTT. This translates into CASSPAGRNQPQHF.

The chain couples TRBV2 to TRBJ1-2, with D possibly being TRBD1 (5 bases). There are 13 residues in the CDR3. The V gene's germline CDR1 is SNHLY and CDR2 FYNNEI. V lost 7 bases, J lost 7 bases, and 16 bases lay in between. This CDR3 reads CASNKEERGGYTF. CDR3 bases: TGTGCCAGCAACAAGGAGGAGAGGGGTGGCTACACCTTC.

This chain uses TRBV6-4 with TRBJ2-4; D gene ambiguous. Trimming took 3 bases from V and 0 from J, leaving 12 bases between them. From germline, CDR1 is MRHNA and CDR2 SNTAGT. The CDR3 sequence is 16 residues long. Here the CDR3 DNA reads TGTGCCAGCAGTGAGCTTGAAGTTCCAGCCAAAAACATTCAGTACTTC. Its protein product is CASSELEVPAKNIQYF.

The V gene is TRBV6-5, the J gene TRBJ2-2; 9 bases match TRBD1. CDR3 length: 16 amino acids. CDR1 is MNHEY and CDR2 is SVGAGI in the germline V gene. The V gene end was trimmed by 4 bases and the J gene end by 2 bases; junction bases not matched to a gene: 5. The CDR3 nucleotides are TGTGCCAGCAGTTTCCTCACAGGGGGCAACACCGGGGAGCTGTTTTTT. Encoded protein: CASSFLTGGNTGELFF.

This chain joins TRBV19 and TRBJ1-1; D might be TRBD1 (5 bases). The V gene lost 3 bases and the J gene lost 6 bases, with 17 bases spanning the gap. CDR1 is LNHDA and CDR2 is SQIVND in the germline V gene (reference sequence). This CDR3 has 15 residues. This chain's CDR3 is CASSIQGVGYAEAFF. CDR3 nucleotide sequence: TGTGCCAGTAGTATCCAGGGTGTCGGTTACGCTGAAGCTTTCTTT.

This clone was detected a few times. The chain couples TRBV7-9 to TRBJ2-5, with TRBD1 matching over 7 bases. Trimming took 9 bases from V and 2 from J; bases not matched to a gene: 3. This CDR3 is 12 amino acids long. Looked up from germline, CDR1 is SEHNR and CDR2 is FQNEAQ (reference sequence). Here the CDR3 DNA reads TGTGCCAGTGGCAGGGGGCAAGAGACCCAGTACTTC. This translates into CASGRGQETQYF.

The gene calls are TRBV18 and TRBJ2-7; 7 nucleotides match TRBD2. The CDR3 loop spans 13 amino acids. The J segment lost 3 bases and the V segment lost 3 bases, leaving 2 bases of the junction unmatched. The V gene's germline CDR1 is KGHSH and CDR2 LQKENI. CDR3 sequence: CASSPPGGYEQYF. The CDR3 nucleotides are TGTGCCAGCTCACCCCCGGGAGGCTACGAGCAGTACTTC.

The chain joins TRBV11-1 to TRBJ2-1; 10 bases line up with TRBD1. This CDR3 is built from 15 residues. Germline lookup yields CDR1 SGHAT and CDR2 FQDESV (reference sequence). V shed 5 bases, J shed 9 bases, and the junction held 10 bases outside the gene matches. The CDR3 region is CASSEETGGGLEQFF. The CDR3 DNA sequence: TGTGCCAGCAGCGAAGAGACAGGGGGCGGACTTGAGCAGTTCTTC. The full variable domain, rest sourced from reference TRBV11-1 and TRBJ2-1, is EAEVAQSPRYKITEKSQAVAFWCDPISGHATLYWYRQILGQGPELLVQFQDESVVDDSQLPKDRFSAERLKGVDSTLKIQPAELGDSAMYLCASSEETGGGLEQFFGPGTRLTVL.

The CDR3 nucleotides read TGTGCCAGCAGCCCACGACCCCTCGGGCAGCCCTACAATGAGCAGTTCTTC. Its protein is CASSPRPLGQPYNEQFF. This rearrangement joins TRBV9 to TRBJ2-1; D remains unclear. This CDR3 has 17 amino acids. Germline CDR1 is SGDLS and CDR2 is YYNGEE. Trimming shortened V by 4 bases and J by 2 bases, and 19 bases separated the two germline ends.

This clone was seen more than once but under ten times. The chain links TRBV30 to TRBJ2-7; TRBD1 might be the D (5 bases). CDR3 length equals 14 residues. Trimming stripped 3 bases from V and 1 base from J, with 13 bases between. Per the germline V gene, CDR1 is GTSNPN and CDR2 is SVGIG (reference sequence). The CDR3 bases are TGTGCCTGGAGGACAGTCAAAAGATCCTACGAGCAGTACTTC. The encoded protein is CAWRTVKRSYEQYF.

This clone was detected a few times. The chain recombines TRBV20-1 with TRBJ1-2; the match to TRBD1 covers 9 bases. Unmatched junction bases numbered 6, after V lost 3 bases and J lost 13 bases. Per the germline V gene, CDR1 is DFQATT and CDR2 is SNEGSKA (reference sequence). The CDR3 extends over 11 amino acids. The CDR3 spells CSASGDRVPTF. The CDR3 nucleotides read TGCAGTGCTAGTGGGGACAGGGTCCCCACCTTC.

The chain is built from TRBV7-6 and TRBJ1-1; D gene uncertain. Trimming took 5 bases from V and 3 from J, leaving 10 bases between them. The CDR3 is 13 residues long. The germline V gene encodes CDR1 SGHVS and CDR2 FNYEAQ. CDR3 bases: TGTGCCAGCAGCGTGGACGTATACACTGAAGCTTTCTTT. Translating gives CASSVDVYTEAFF.

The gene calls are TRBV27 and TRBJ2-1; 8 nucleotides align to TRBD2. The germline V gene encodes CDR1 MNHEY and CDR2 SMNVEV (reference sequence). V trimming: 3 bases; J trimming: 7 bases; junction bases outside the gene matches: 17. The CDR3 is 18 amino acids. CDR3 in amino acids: CASSFPTSSGDGGNEQFF. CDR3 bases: TGTGCCAGCAGTTTTCCCACCAGTAGCGGGGACGGGGGGAATGAGCAGTTCTTC.

The CDR3 DNA reads TGTGCCAGCAGCGTAGTCGTCCAGGGGGCAGGCTACACCTTC. Amino acid sequence: CASSVVVQGAGYTF. V gene TRBV9 combines with J gene TRBJ1-2; 8 positions agree with TRBD1. The ends lost 0 bases at V and 8 bases at J; junction bases unmatched: 6. There are 14 residues in the CDR3. The germline CDR1 and CDR2 sequences are SGDLS and YYNGEE.

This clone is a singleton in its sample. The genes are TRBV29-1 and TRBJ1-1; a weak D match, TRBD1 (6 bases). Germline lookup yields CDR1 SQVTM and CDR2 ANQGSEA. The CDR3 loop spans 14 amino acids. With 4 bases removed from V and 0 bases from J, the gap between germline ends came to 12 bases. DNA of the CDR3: TGCAGCGTTGTAATGGACAGAATGAACACTGAAGCTTTCTTT. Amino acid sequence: CSVVMDRMNTEAFF.

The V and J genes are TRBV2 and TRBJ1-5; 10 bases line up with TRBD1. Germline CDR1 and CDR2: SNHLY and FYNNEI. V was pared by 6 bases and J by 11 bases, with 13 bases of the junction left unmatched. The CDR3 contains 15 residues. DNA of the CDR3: TGTGCCAGCAGGCAGACAGGGGGCGAGTTCGTGGCCCAGCATTTT. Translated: CASRQTGGEFVAQHF.

The chain's CDR3 is CASSASYYQPQHF. In DNA, the CDR3 is TGTGCCAGCAGTGCTTCCTATTATCAGCCCCAGCATTTT. The rearrangement links TRBV28 to TRBJ1-5; D is unclear. There are 13 residues in the CDR3. Germline V CDR1 and CDR2: MDHEN, SYDVKM. V was pared by 5 bases and J by 5 bases, with 10 bases between.

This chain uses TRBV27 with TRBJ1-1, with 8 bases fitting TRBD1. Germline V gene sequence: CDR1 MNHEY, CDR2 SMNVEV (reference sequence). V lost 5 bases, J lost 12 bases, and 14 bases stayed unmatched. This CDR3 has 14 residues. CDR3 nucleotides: TGTGCCAGCAGTCCCTCCAGACAGGGGTGGTTGTCTTTCTTT. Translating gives CASSPSRQGWLSFF.

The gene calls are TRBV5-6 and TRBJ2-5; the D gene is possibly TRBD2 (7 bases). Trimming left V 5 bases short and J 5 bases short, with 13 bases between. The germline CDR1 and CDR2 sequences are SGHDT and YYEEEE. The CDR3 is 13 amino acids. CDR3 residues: CASRVGGAETQYF. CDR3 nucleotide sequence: TGTGCCAGCAGGGTTGGGGGGGCTGAGACCCAGTACTTC. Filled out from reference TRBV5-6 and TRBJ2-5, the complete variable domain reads DAGVTQSPTHLIKTRGQQVTLRCSPKSGHDTVSWYQQALGQGPQFIFQYYEEEERQRGNFPDRFSGHQFPNYSSELNVNALLLGDSALYLCASRVGGAETQYFGPGTRLLVL.

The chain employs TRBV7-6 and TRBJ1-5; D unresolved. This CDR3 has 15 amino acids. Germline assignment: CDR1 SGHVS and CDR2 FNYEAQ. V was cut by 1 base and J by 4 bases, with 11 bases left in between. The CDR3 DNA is TGTGCCAGCAGCTTAGACGGGCCGACAAATCAGCCCCAGCATTTT. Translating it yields CASSLDGPTNQPQHF.

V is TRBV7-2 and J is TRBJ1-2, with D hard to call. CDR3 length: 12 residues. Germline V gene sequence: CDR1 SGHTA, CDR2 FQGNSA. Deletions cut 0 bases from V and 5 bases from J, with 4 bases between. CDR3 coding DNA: TGTGCCAGCAGCTTAGCGGGATATGGCTACACCTTC. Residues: CASSLAGYGYTF.

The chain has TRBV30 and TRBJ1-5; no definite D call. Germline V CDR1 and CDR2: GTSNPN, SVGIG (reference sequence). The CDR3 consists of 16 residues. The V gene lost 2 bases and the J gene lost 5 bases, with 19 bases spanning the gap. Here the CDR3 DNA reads TGTGCCTGGAGTCCCCGATTGGACCCTCTTCATCAGCCCCAGCATTTT. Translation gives CAWSPRLDPLHQPQHF. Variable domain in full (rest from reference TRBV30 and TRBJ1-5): SQTIHQWPATLVQPVGSPLSLECTVEGTSNPNLYWYRQAAGRGLQLLFYSVGIGQISSEVPQNLSASRPQDRQFILSSKKLLLSDSGFYLCAWSPRLDPLHQPQHFGDGTRLSIL.